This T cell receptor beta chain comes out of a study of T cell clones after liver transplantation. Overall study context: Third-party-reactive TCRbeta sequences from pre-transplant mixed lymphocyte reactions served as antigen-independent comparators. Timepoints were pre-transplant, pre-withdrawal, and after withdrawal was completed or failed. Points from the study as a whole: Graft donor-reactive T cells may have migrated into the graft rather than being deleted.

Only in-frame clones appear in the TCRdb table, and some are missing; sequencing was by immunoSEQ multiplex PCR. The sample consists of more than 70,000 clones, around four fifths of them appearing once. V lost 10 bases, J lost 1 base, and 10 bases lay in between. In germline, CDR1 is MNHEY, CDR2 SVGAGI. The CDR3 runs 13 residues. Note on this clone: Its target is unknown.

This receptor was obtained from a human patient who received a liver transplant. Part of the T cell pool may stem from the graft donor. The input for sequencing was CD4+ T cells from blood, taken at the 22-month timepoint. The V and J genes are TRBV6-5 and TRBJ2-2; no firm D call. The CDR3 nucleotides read TGTGCCACCCGGGTCCTGAACACCGGGGAGCTGTTTTTT. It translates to CATRVLNTGELFF.